The 25 T cell receptor beta chains presented below share a single source sample, sequenced in a study of T cells in Graves' hyperthyroidism and ophthalmopathy. RNA transcripts provided the source from which TCR beta CDR3 regions were amplified. A first-round RT-PCR of the TCR CDR3 used the HTBI primer set. TCRdb fed the multiplex PCR reads into MiXCR, producing one record per CDR3 protein. The sample carries around 400,000 distinct CDR3 sequences, about a sixth recorded once. Sequencing input: blood. The source of these receptors is a woman aged 18-29 years with Graves' hyperthyroidism that later progressed to Graves' ophthalmopathy.

This clonotype was recorded at least ten times. This chain connects TRBV6-1 to TRBJ2-3, with 9 bases fitting TRBD1. Unmatched junction bases numbered 0, after V lost 8 bases and J lost 0 bases. The germline CDR1 and CDR2 sequences are MNHNS and SASEGT. This CDR3 region has 13 residues. The CDR3 region has the DNA TGTGCCAGCGGGACAGGGAGCACAGATACGCAGTATTTT. This sequence encodes CASGTGSTDTQYF.

In this sample, this clonotype turned up many times. V is TRBV28 and J is TRBJ1-5; weak D call: TRBD1 (6 bases). The germline V gene encodes CDR1 MDHEN and CDR2 SYDVKM. Trimming pared 5 bases from V and 0 bases from J, leaving 8 bases between. This CDR3 is built from 14 residues. The CDR3 loop is CASSGQYSNQPQHF. For the CDR3, the DNA is TGTGCCAGCAGTGGACAGTATAGCAATCAGCCCCAGCATTTT.

This clonotype was seen at least ten times. V usage is TRBV29-1 and J usage is TRBJ2-1; 8 bases are shared with TRBD1. The V and J ends lost 6 bases and 12 bases, in that order; junction bases with no gene match: 10. The germline V gene encodes CDR1 SQVTM and CDR2 ANQGSEA. CDR3 size: 12 residues. The CDR3 loop is CSVNNGQGGQFF. The CDR3 nucleotides read TGCAGCGTGAATAATGGACAGGGAGGGCAGTTCTTC.

This clonotype was seen only a few times. A clone one base away is much larger, so this may be a read error. The genes are TRBV12-3 or TRBV12-4 and TRBJ1-1, with D possibly matching TRBD1 (6 bases). This CDR3 comprises 11 residues. V was trimmed by 6 bases and J by 7 bases, leaving 9 bases between them. The CDR3 protein is CASSRGHEAFF. The CDR3 DNA sequence: TGTGCCAGCAGCCGGGGGCATGAAGCTTTCTTT.

The chain is built from TRBV19 and TRBJ2-7, with D possibly TRBD2 on 6 matching bases. Germline V gene lookup returns CDR1 LNHDA and CDR2 SQIVND (reference sequence). Trimming took off 2 bases at V and 3 bases at J, with 8 bases between the two ends. This CDR3 has 13 amino acids. The CDR3 sequence is CASSITGGYEQYF. In DNA form, the CDR3 reads TGTGCCAGTAGTATAACCGGGGGCTACGAGCAGTACTTC. Full variable domain (missing parts from reference TRBV19 and TRBJ2-7): DGGITQSPKYLFRKEGQNVTLSCEQNLNHDAMYWYRQDPGQGLRLIYYSQIVNDFQKGDIAEGYSVSREKKESFPLTVTSAQKNPTAFYLCASSITGGYEQYFGPGTRLTVT.

This clonotype was seen a few times. This chain joins TRBV5-6 and TRBJ2-3; maybe TRBD2 (7 bases). The CDR3 is 14 residues long. V lost 4 bases, J lost 5 bases, and 14 bases lay in between. In germline, CDR1 is SGHDT, CDR2 YYEEEE. The CDR3 reads CASSGRGDGDTQYF. The CDR3 nucleotides are TGTGCCAGCAGCGGGAGGGGGGATGGAGATACGCAGTATTTT.

The chain joins TRBV28 to TRBJ2-2, with D perhaps TRBD1 (5 bases). This CDR3 region has 14 residues. CDR1 MDHEN and CDR2 SYDVKM come from the germline V gene. The V end lost 5 bases, the J end lost 2 bases, and 9 bases lay between the germline ends. The CDR3 loop reads CASSVTDNTGELFF. The CDR3 DNA is TGTGCCAGCAGTGTGACAGACAACACCGGGGAGCTGTTTTTT.

This chain connects TRBV29-1 to TRBJ2-2; the D is unclear. This CDR3 contains 11 residues. Trimming cost V 3 bases and J 3 bases, with 2 bases left between them. The germline CDR1 and CDR2 sequences are SQVTM and ANQGSEA. The CDR3 sequence is CSVEDTGELFF. CDR3 DNA: TGCAGCGTTGAGGACACCGGGGAGCTGTTTTTT.

This clonotype was seen more than once but under ten times. The CDR3 spells CASSLRDREQETQYF. Written as DNA, the CDR3 is TGTGCCAGCAGCCTCCGGGACAGGGAGCAAGAGACCCAGTACTTC. The V call is TRBV5-5, the J call TRBJ2-5, with 9 bases lining up with TRBD1. The CDR3 has 15 residues. CDR1 is SGHKS, CDR2 YYEKEE, per germline (reference sequence). The trim removed 4 bases at V and 2 bases at J, leaving 6 bases unmatched.

The table lists this clonotype with a few counts. The rearrangement joins TRBV19 to TRBJ2-2, with a tentative D call TRBD1 (6 bases). Trimming removed 9 bases from V and 0 bases from J, with 11 bases in between. The CDR3 extends over 14 amino acids. Germline CDR1 is LNHDA and CDR2 is SQIVND (reference sequence). The CDR3 loop is CASRGQANTGELFF. DNA for the CDR3: TGTGCCAGCCGGGGACAAGCGAACACCGGGGAGCTGTTTTTT.

This clonotype was detected many times. The chain joins TRBV5-1 to TRBJ2-6, with 7 bases aligning to TRBD1. The germline CDR1 and CDR2 sequences are SGHRS and YFSETQ. V dropped 1 base and J dropped 2; count of bases not matched to a gene: 6. The CDR3 spans 17 residues. The CDR3: CASSLLAGGAGANVLTF. The CDR3 nucleotides are TGCGCCAGCAGCTTGCTGGCAGGGGGTGCTGGGGCCAACGTCCTGACTTTC. Combining the CDR3 with reference TRBV5-1 and TRBJ2-6 gives the whole variable domain KAGVTQTPRYLIKTRGQQVTLSCSPISGHRSVSWYQQTPGQGLQFLFEYFSETQRNKGNFPGRFSGRQFSNSRSEMNVSTLELGDSALYLCASSLLAGGAGANVLTFGAGSRLTVL.

This clonotype was seen more than once but under ten times. The chain recombines TRBV12-3 or TRBV12-4 with TRBJ2-3; D may be TRBD2 (6 bases). Trimming took 5 bases from V and 2 from J, leaving 14 bases between them. The CDR3 is made up of 15 amino acids. CDR3 sequence reads: CASSTRLVPTDTQYF. In DNA, the CDR3 is TGTGCCAGCAGTACCAGACTAGTTCCCACAGATACGCAGTATTTT.

This rearrangement joins TRBV7-9 to TRBJ2-3; D remains ambiguous. The V and J ends lost 8 bases and 2 bases respectively, with 5 bases between them. The CDR3 covers 11 residues. Germline loops: CDR1 SEHNR, CDR2 FQNEAQ (reference sequence). CDR3 nucleotide sequence: TGTGCCAGCGGACCCACAGATACGCAGTATTTT. It yields the protein CASGPTDTQYF.

This clonotype was seen many times. The V gene is TRBV2, the J gene TRBJ1-1; 11 nucleotides agree with TRBD1. The CDR3 is 14 residues long. V gave up 7 bases and J gave up 1 base; unmatched junction bases: 2. Germline V gene lookup returns CDR1 SNHLY and CDR2 FYNNEI. The CDR3 DNA follows: TGTGCCAGCAATGGACAGGGGGCGAACACTGAAGCTTTCTTT. Residues: CASNGQGANTEAFF. The whole variable domain, remainder taken from reference TRBV2 and TRBJ1-1, is EPEVTQTPSHQVTQMGQEVILRCVPISNHLYFYWYRQILGQKVEFLVSFYNNEISEKSEIFDDQFSVERPDGSNFTLKIRSTKLEDSAMYFCASNGQGANTEAFFGQGTRLTVV.

V and J are TRBV24-1 and TRBJ2-3; TRBD2 aligns across 11 bases. J gave up 2 bases and V 4 bases, and 7 bases lay outside the gene matches. There are 17 residues in the CDR3. Germline lookup yields CDR1 KGHDR and CDR2 SFDVKD. CDR3 in DNA: TGTGCCACCAGTGACCCTGGACTAGCGGGCCCCACAGATACGCAGTATTTT. Translation gives CATSDPGLAGPTDTQYF.

This chain uses TRBV28 with TRBJ2-3; possible D gene TRBD1, 6 bases. The CDR3 extends over 18 amino acids. Trimming pared 7 bases from V and 5 bases from J, leaving 28 bases between. Germline V gene data show CDR1 as MDHEN and CDR2 as SYDVKM. In DNA, the CDR3 is TGTGCCAGCATCGGGGCATTGGTAGTACCTCCGACAGGAGATACGCAGTATTTT. The encoded protein is CASIGALVVPPTGDTQYF.

A few counts support this clonotype. V usage is TRBV5-1 and J usage is TRBJ2-3; no definite D call. V was pared by 9 bases and J by 4 bases, with 15 bases between. Germline assignment: CDR1 SGHRS and CDR2 YFSETQ. The CDR3 loop spans 13 amino acids. CDR3 sequence: CATQEAPADTQYF. The CDR3 DNA follows: TGCGCCACCCAAGAGGCGCCCGCAGATACGCAGTATTTT.

This clonotype has ten or more counts. The J gene is TRBJ2-7, the V gene TRBV28, with 7 bases lining up with TRBD2. This CDR3 comprises 16 residues. CDR1 and CDR2 (germline): MDHEN, SYDVKM. The V segment lost 6 bases and the J segment 5 bases; nucleotides outside the gene matches: 16. CDR3 amino acids: CASSPHRAGDKNEQYF. CDR3 bases: TGTGCCAGCAGCCCCCATCGCGCGGGAGACAAGAACGAGCAGTACTTC.

Remarks on this clonotype: A much more abundant neighbour one base away suggests this may be a read error. The chain is built from TRBV15 and TRBJ2-7; D perhaps matches TRBD1 (6 bases). CDR1 LNHNV and CDR2 YYDKDF come from the germline V gene (reference sequence). Trimming removed 1 base at V and 2 bases at J, with 12 bases between. The CDR3 loop spans 15 amino acids. The CDR3 sequence: CATSRAQGEPYEQYF. Here the CDR3 DNA reads TGTGCCACCAGCAGAGCACAGGGAGAGCCCTACGAGCAGTACTTC.

The table lists this clonotype with many counts. The rearrangement joins TRBV20-1 to TRBJ1-6; 7 positions match TRBD1. CDR1 is DFQATT, CDR2 SNEGSKA, per germline (reference sequence). V was pared by 6 bases and J by 7 bases, with 12 bases of the junction left unmatched. The CDR3 contains 15 residues. In DNA form, the CDR3 reads TGCAGTGCCCGAGGGAGGACAGGAGAAAATTCACCCCTCCACTTT. Residues: CSARGRTGENSPLHF.

The chain uses TRBV4-2 and TRBJ2-1; TRBD2 is a possible D gene (7 bases). Germline V gives CDR1 LGHNA, CDR2 YNFKEQ. The ends were cut back, 0 bases at V and 7 bases at J, with 25 bases in the middle. The CDR3 length is 19 residues. The CDR3, as DNA: TGTGCCAGCAGCCAAGAGGCTCGGGGGGCGCCGGGCGGGATAAATGAGCAGTTCTTC. Translation gives CASSQEARGAPGGINEQFF.

This clonotype was picked up many times. V and J are TRBV2 and TRBJ2-1, with 8 bases that match TRBD1. Germline CDR1 and CDR2: SNHLY and FYNNEI. The CDR3 length is 14 residues. Trimming cost V 5 bases and J 1 base; bases outside gene matches: 1. CDR3 DNA: TGTGCCAGCAGTAGGACAGGGTCCTACAATGAGCAGTTCTTC. It is translated as CASSRTGSYNEQFF.

The chain combines TRBV12-3 or TRBV12-4 with TRBJ1-2; the match to TRBD1 covers 10 bases. Trimming took 2 bases from V and 11 from J; bases not matched to a gene: 8. This CDR3 region has 14 residues. The CDR3 sequence is CASSLSRDRGPYTF. The CDR3 coding sequence is TGTGCCAGCAGTTTATCTCGGGACAGGGGACCTTACACCTTC.

This clonotype was recorded many times. The rearrangement joins TRBV18 to TRBJ2-7; TRBD2 agrees at 8 bases. V dropped 3 bases and J dropped 2; count of bases not matched to a gene: 9. This CDR3 is 16 amino acids long. Per germline, CDR1 KGHSH and CDR2 LQKENI. The CDR3 reads CASSPPVVAGTYEQYF. For the CDR3, the DNA is TGTGCCAGCTCACCCCCCGTGGTAGCGGGAACCTACGAGCAGTACTTC.

Only a few counts were recorded for this clonotype. The chain uses TRBV19 and TRBJ2-1; D not certain. This CDR3 has 14 amino acids. V gave up 7 bases and J gave up 2 bases, with 12 bases separating them. Germline V CDR1 and CDR2: LNHDA, SQIVND (reference sequence). The CDR3 coding sequence is TGTGCCAGTACCCCAGAGGCGGCCTACAATGAGCAGTTCTTC. Protein: CASTPEAAYNEQFF.